A selection of T cell receptor beta chains follows, all from one sample in a study of T cell responses to AZD1222 COVID-19 vaccine. Repertoires were generated with immunoSEQ multiplex PCR, while TCRdb's copy carries only in-frame clones and drops some. This table holds 130,000 to 150,000 clones, about nine tenths found once. Material: peripheral blood, obtained on day 0 of MenACWY control vaccination. The receptor source for this set is an adult in good health. Each CDR3 is given with its conserved first and last residue. A D gene is named only where the DNA matches it firmly. Clone size appears in some rows only: once, few, many, or a class for an expanded clone.

j_gene: TRBJ2-3
v_gene: TRBV5-1
d_gene: -
abundance: once
CDR3aa: CASSPSFRPTDTQYF
CDR3nt: TGCGCCAGCAGCCCCAGTTTTCGACCCACAGATACGCAGTATTTT

j_gene: TRBJ1-2
v_gene: TRBV6-2/TRBV6-3
d_gene: -
abundance: once
CDR3aa: CASSYWADDCTF
CDR3nt: TGTGCCAGCAGTTATTGGGCCGATGACTGCACCTTC

j_gene: TRBJ1-6
v_gene: TRBV3-1/TRBV3-2
d_gene: -
abundance: -
CDR3aa: CASSHPRGSTDNSPLHF
CDR3nt: TGTGCCAGCAGCCATCCACGCGGGTCAACCGATAATTCACCCCTCCACTTT

j_gene: TRBJ1-3
v_gene: TRBV12-5
d_gene: -
abundance: -
CDR3aa: CASGLNSGNTIYF
CDR3nt: TGTGCTAGTGGCCTAAACTCTGGAAACACCATATATTTT

j_gene: TRBJ2-3
v_gene: TRBV4-1
d_gene: TRBD1
abundance: once
CDR3aa: CASSQAPGQRGTDTQYF
CDR3nt: TGCGCCAGCAGCCAAGCCCCGGGACAGAGGGGCACAGATACGCAGTATTTT

j_gene: TRBJ1-1
v_gene: TRBV5-8
d_gene: TRBD1
abundance: once
CDR3aa: CASSSVNRGTMNTEAFF
CDR3nt: TGTGCCAGCAGCTCGGTCAACAGGGGGACAATGAACACTGAAGCTTTCTTT

j_gene: TRBJ2-1
v_gene: TRBV3-1/TRBV3-2
d_gene: -
abundance: -
CDR3aa: CASSPLGGPYNEQFF
CDR3nt: TGTGCCAGCAGCCCCCTCGGAGGGCCCTACAATGAGCAGTTCTTC

j_gene: TRBJ2-7
v_gene: TRBV7-9
d_gene: -
abundance: -
CDR3aa: CASSLDTYYEQYF
CDR3nt: TGTGCCAGCAGCTTAGACACTTACTACGAGCAGTACTTC

j_gene: TRBJ2-7
v_gene: TRBV6-5
d_gene: TRBD2
abundance: -
CDR3aa: CASSPGLAEPKYF
CDR3nt: TGTGCCAGCAGTCCGGGACTAGCGGAGCCTAAGTACTTC

j_gene: TRBJ1-2
v_gene: TRBV29-1
d_gene: -
abundance: -
CDR3aa: CSVADGYTF
CDR3nt: TGCAGCGTTGCGGATGGCTACACCTTC

j_gene: TRBJ1-6
v_gene: TRBV6-5
d_gene: TRBD1
abundance: -
CDR3aa: CASRETGNNSPLHF
CDR3nt: TGTGCCAGCAGGGAGACAGGGAATAATTCACCCCTCCACTTT

j_gene: TRBJ2-3
v_gene: TRBV2
d_gene: -
abundance: -
CDR3aa: CASPAGASQPPDTQYF
CDR3nt: TGTGCCAGCCCGGCGGGTGCAAGTCAGCCCCCAGATACGCAGTATTTT

j_gene: TRBJ1-1
v_gene: TRBV7-9
d_gene: -
abundance: once
CDR3aa: CASSPAAEAFF
CDR3nt: TGTGCCAGCAGCCCAGCAGCTGAAGCTTTCTTT

j_gene: TRBJ1-2
v_gene: TRBV3-1/TRBV3-2
d_gene: -
abundance: -
CDR3aa: CASSQGLSGLGNGYTF
CDR3nt: TGTGCCAGCAGCCAAGGTCTGTCAGGATTAGGAAATGGCTACACCTTC

j_gene: TRBJ1-2
v_gene: TRBV24-1
d_gene: -
abundance: -
CDR3aa: CATRRGLVDYGYTF
CDR3nt: TGTGCCACCCGTCGGGGGCTTGTTGACTATGGCTACACCTTC

j_gene: TRBJ2-1
v_gene: TRBV2
d_gene: TRBD1
abundance: -
CDR3aa: CASTGTGRNEQFF
CDR3nt: TGTGCCAGCACCGGGACAGGTCGGAATGAGCAGTTCTTC

j_gene: TRBJ2-2
v_gene: TRBV6-5
d_gene: -
abundance: -
CDR3aa: CASSSHNTGELFF
CDR3nt: TGTGCCAGCAGTTCTCATAACACCGGGGAGCTGTTTTTT

j_gene: TRBJ2-2
v_gene: TRBV7-3
d_gene: -
abundance: few
CDR3aa: CASSSHYTGELFF
CDR3nt: TGTGCCAGCAGTTCCCATTACACCGGGGAGCTGTTTTTT

j_gene: TRBJ2-5
v_gene: TRBV30
d_gene: TRBD1
abundance: once
CDR3aa: CAWSPGQGVRETQYF
CDR3nt: TGTGCCTGGAGTCCGGGACAGGGGGTCCGAGAGACCCAGTACTTC

j_gene: TRBJ1-2
v_gene: TRBV5-1
d_gene: TRBD1
abundance: -
CDR3aa: CASSLTGGGYTF
CDR3nt: TGCGCCAGCAGCTTAACAGGGGGTGGCTACACCTTC